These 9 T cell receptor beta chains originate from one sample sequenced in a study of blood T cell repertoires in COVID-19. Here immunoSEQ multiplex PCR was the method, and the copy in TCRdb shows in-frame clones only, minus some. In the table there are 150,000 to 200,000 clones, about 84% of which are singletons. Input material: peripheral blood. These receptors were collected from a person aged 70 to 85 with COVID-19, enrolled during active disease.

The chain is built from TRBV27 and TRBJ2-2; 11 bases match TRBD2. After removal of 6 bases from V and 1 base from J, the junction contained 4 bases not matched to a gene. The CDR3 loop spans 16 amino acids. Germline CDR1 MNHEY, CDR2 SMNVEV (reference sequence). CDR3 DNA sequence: TGTGCCAGCAGATATCTAGCGGGGGGGAACACCGGGGAGCTGTTTTTT. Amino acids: CASRYLAGGNTGELFF.

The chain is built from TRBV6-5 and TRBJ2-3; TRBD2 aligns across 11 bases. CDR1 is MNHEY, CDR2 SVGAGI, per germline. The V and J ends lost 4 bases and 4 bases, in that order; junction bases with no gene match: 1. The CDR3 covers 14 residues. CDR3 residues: CASSLAGGSDTQYF. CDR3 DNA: TGTGCCAGCAGTTTAGCGGGGGGGTCAGATACGCAGTATTTT.

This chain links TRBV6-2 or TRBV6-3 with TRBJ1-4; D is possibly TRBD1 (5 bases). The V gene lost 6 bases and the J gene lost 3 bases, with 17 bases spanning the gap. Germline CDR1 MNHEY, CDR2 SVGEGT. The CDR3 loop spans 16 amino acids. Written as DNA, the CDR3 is TGTGCCAGCAGCCCTCGATCGGGGGTATCTAATGAAAAACTGTTTTTT. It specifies CASSPRSGVSNEKLFF.

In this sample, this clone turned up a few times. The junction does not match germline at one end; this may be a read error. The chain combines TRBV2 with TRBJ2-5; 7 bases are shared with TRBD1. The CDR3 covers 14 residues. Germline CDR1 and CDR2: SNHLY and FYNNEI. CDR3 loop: CASSLRDSQLLVHF. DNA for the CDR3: TGTGCCAGCAGTCTCCGGGACAGCCAACTTTTAGTGCACTTC. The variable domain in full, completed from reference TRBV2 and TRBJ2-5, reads EPEVTQTPSHQVTQMGQEVILRCVPISNHLYFYWYRQILGQKVEFLVSFYNNEISEKSEIFDDQFSVERPDGSNFTLKIRSTKLEDSAMYFCASSLRDSQLLVHFGPGTRLLVL.

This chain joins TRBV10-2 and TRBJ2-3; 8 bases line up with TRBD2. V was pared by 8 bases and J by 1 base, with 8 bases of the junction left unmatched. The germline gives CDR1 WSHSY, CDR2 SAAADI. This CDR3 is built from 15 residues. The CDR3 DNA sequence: TGCGCCAGCGTGGGTAGCGGGAAAGGCACAGATACGCAGTATTTT. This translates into CASVGSGKGTDTQYF.

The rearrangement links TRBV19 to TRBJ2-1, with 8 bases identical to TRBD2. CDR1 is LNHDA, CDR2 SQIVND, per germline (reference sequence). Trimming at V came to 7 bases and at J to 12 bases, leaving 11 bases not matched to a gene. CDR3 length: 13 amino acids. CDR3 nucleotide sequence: TGTGCCAGTATCGGGGGGGCAGACTGGAGGCAGTTCTTC. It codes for CASIGGADWRQFF.

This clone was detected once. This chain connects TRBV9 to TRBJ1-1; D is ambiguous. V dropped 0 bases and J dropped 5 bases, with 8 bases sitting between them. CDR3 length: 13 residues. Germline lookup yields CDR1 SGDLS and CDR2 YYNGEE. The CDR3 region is CASSVEYRTEAFF. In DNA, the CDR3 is TGTGCCAGCAGCGTAGAATACAGAACTGAAGCTTTCTTT.

The CDR3 region is CASSLWRLKQGARNEQFF. The CDR3 bases are TGTGCCAGCAGTTTATGGCGTCTAAAACAGGGGGCGAGAAATGAGCAGTTCTTC. The rearrangement joins TRBV28 to TRBJ2-1; 9 bases match TRBD1. This CDR3 region has 18 residues. The V gene's germline CDR1 is MDHEN and CDR2 SYDVKM. Trimming removed 0 bases from V and 7 bases from J; junction bases left unmatched: 13.

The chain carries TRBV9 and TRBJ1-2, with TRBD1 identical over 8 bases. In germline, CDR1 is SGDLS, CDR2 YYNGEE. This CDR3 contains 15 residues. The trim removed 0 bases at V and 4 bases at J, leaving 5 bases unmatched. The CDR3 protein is CASSVGGTGRYGYTF. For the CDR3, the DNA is TGTGCCAGCAGCGTAGGGGGGACAGGACGCTATGGCTACACCTTC.